The entry that follows covers one TCR beta chain sequence. Its antigen is still unknown. The repertoire was sequenced with immunoSEQ multiplex PCR; TCRdb's copy has only in-frame clones and lacks some. The top ten hold just over 5.5% of the sample, which has over 110,000 clones, about 90% seen once. The sample comes from a study of T cell responses to AZD1222 COVID-19 vaccine. Study conclusions and caveats: After two AZD1222 doses, spike-specific TCR breadth and depth rose versus day 0.

After removal of 3 bases from V and 8 bases from J, the junction contained 7 bases not matched to a gene. Germline lookup yields CDR1 SGHNT and CDR2 YYREEE (reference sequence). The length of the CDR3 is 14 residues. The chain uses TRBV5-4 and TRBJ1-2; 10 bases match TRBD1. The receptor comes from an adult in good health. The specimen comprised peripheral blood, sampled on day 0 of AZD1222 vaccination. The CDR3 region has the DNA TGTGCCAGCAGCTATCGGGACAGGGGATCGGGCTACACCTTC. Protein sequence: CASSYRDRGSGYTF.